This T cell receptor (beta chain) is from a study of T-cell reconstitution after alpha-beta-depleted transplantation in children. This clonotype was picked up a small number of times. Researchers prepared the TCRbeta library using unique molecular identifiers, the study reports. TCRdb recomputed calls from the PCR reads with MiXCR, one row per CDR3 protein. This repertoire shows about 230,000 distinct CDR3 sequences, 8% to 10% found once; its top ten account for approximately 5.9%. The CDR3 is made up of 12 amino acids. The V end was cut by 5 bases, the J end by 5 bases, with 10 bases between. This sequence joins TRBV12-3 or TRBV12-4 and TRBJ2-7, with D unresolved. This specimen was PBMCs from the stem cell graft donor, taken from the stem cell graft. The receptor was derived from a human donor who donated a stem cell graft to a child with acute lymphoblastic leukemia. The CDR3 region has the DNA TGTGCCAGCAGTCCGACTGGCCACGAGCAGTACTTC. Translating gives CASSPTGHEQYF.